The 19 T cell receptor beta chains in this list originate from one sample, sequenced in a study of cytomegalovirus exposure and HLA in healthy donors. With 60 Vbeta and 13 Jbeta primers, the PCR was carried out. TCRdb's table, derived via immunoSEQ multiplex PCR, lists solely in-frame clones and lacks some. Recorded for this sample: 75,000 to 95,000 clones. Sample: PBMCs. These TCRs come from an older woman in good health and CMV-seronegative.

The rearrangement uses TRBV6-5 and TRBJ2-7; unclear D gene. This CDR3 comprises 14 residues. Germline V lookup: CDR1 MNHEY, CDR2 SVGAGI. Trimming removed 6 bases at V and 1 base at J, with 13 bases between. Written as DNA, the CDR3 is TGTGCCAGCAGCCCTCCCCTAGGATCCTACGAGCAGTACTTC. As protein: CASSPPLGSYEQYF.

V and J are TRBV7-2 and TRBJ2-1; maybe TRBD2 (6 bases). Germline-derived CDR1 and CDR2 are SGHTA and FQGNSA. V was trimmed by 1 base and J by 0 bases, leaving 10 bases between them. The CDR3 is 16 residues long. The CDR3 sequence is CASSLGAGLSYNEQFF. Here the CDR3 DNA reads TGTGCCAGCAGCTTAGGAGCGGGCCTCTCCTACAATGAGCAGTTCTTC. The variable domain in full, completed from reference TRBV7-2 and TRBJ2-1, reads GAGVSQSPSNKVTEKGKDVELRCDPISGHTALYWYRQSLGQGLEFLIYFQGNSAPDKSGLPSDRFSAERTGGSVSTLTIQRTQQEDSAVYLCASSLGAGLSYNEQFFGPGTRLTVL.

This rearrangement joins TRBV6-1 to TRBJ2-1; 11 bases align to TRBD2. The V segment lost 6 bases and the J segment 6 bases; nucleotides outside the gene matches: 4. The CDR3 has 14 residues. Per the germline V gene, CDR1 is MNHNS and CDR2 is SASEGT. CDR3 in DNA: TGTGCCAGCAGACCCGGGACTAGCGGCAATGAGCAGTTCTTC. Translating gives CASRPGTSGNEQFF.

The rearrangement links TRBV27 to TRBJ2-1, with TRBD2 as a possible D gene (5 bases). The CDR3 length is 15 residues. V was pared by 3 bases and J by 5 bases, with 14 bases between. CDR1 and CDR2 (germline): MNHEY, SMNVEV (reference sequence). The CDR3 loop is CASSFEGLSDNEQFF. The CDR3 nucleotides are TGTGCCAGCAGTTTTGAGGGTCTATCGGACAATGAGCAGTTCTTC.

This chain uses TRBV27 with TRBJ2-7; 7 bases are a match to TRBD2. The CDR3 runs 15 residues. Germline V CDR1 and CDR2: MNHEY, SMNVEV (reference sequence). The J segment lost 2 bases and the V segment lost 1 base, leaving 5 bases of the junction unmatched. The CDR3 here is CASSLLQGGTYEQYF. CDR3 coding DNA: TGTGCCAGCAGTTTATTGCAGGGAGGGACCTACGAGCAGTACTTC.

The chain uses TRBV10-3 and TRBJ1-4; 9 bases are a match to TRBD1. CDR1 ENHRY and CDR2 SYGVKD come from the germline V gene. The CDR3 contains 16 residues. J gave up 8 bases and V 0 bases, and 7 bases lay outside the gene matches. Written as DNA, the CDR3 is TGTGCCATCAGTGAGTCGATACAGGGGGCTTCGGAAAAACTGTTTTTT. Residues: CAISESIQGASEKLFF.

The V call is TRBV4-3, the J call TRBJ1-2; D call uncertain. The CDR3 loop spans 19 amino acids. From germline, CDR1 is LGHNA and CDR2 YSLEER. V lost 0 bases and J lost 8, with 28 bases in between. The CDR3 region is CASSQDWVRGAVIFPGYTF. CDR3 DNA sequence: TGCGCCAGCAGCCAAGATTGGGTTCGGGGTGCCGTCATATTTCCGGGCTACACCTTC.

In DNA form, the CDR3 reads TGTGCCAGCAGCGAAAGACAGGGTGGGTTAGACACTGAAGCTTTCTTT. Protein product: CASSERQGGLDTEAFF. This chain connects TRBV9 to TRBJ1-1, with 7 bases lining up with TRBD1. Germline V gene lookup returns CDR1 SGDLS and CDR2 YYNGEE. CDR3 length equals 16 residues. V lost 3 bases and J lost 3; bases outside the gene matches: 11.

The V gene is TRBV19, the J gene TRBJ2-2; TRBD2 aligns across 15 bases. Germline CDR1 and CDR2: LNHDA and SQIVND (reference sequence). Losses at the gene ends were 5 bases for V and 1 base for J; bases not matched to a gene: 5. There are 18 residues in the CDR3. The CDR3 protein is CASSLGLAGGRNTGELFF. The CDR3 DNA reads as TGTGCCAGTAGTCTCGGACTAGCGGGAGGGAGGAACACCGGGGAGCTGTTTTTT.

In nucleotides, the CDR3 is TGTGCCAGCAGCCTGGGACAAATCTACGAGCAGTACTTC. Protein sequence: CASSLGQIYEQYF. V usage is TRBV7-2 and J usage is TRBJ2-7, with D possibly being TRBD1 (6 bases). This CDR3 region has 13 residues. The V end was cut by 5 bases, the J end by 3 bases, with 11 bases between. CDR1 SGHTA and CDR2 FQGNSA come from the germline V gene.

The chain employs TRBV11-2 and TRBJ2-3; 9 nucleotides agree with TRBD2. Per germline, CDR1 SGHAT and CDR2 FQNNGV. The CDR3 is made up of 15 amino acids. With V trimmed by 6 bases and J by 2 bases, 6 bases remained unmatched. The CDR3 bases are TGTGCCAGCAGTTTTAGCGGGAGCTACACAGATACGCAGTATTTT. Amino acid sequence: CASSFSGSYTDTQYF. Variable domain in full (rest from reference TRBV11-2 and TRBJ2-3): EAGVAQSPRYKIIEKRQSVAFWCNPISGHATLYWYQQILGQGPKLLIQFQNNGVVDDSQLPKDRFSAERLKGVDSTLKIQPAKLEDSAVYLCASSFSGSYTDTQYFGPGTRLTVL.

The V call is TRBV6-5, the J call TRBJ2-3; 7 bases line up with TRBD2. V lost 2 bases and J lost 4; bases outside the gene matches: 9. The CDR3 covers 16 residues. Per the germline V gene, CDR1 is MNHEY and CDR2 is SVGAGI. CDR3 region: CASSYRLAGGPDTQYF. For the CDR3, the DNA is TGTGCCAGCAGTTACCGACTAGCCGGAGGGCCAGATACGCAGTATTTT.

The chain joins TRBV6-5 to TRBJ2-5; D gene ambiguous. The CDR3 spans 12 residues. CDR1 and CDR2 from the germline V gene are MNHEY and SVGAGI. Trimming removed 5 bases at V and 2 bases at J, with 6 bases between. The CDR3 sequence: CASSPSQETQYF. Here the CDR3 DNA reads TGTGCCAGCAGTCCTAGTCAAGAGACCCAGTACTTC.

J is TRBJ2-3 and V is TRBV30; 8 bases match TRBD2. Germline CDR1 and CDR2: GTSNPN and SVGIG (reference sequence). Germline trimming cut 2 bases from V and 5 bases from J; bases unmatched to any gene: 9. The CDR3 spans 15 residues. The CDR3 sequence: CAWSSRVAGLDTQYF. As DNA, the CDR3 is TGTGCCTGGAGTTCTCGGGTAGCGGGACTAGATACGCAGTATTTT.

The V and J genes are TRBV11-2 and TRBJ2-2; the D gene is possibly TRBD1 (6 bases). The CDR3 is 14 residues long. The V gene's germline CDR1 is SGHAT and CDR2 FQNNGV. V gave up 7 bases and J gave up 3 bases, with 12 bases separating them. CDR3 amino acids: CASTTGWDTGELFF. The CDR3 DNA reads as TGTGCCAGCACTACAGGGTGGGACACCGGGGAGCTGTTTTTT.

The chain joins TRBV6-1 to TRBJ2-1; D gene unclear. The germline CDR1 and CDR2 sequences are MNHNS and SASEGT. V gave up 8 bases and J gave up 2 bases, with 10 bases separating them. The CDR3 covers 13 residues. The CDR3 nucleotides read TGTGCCAGCCTCTCGTTAGCCTACAATGAGCAGTTCTTC. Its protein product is CASLSLAYNEQFF.

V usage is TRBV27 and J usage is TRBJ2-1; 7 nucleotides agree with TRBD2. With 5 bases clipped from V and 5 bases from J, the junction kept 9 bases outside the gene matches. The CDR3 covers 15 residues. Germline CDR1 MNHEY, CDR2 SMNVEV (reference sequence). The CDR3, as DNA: TGTGCCAGCAGTCCCTCTAGCGGAAGAAACAATGAGCAGTTCTTC. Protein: CASSPSSGRNNEQFF.

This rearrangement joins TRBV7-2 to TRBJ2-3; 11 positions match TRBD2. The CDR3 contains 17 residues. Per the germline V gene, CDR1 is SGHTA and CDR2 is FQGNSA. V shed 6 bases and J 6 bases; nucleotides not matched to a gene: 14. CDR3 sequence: CASSSTQLAGVTDTQYF. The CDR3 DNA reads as TGTGCCAGCAGTTCAACCCAACTAGCGGGAGTAACCGATACGCAGTATTTT.

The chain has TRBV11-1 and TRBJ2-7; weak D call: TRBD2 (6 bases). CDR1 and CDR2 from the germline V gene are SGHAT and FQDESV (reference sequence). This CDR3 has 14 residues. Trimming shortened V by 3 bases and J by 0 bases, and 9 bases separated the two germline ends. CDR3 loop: CASSFYGSSYEQYF. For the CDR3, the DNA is TGTGCCAGCAGCTTTTACGGGAGCTCCTACGAGCAGTACTTC.